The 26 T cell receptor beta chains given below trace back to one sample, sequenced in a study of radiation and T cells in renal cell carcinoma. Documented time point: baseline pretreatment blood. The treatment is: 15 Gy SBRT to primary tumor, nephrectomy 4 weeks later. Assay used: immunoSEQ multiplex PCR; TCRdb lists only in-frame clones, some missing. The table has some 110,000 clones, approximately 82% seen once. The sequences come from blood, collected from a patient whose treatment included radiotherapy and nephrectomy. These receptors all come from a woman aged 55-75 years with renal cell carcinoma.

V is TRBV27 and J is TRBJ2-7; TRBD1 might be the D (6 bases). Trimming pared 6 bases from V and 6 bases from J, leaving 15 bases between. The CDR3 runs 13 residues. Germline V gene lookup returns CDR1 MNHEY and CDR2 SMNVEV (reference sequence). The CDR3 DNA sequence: TGTGCCAGCAGATTGTCAGGGGCAGTCGAGCAGTACTTC. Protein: CASRLSGAVEQYF.

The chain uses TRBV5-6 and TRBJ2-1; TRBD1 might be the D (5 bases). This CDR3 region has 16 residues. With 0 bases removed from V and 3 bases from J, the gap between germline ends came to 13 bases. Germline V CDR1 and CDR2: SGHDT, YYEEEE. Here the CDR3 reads CASSLGPIGHYNEQFF. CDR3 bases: TGTGCCAGCAGCTTGGGGCCTATAGGACACTACAATGAGCAGTTCTTC. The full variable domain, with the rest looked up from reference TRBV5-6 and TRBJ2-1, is DAGVTQSPTHLIKTRGQQVTLRCSPKSGHDTVSWYQQALGQGPQFIFQYYEEEERQRGNFPDRFSGHQFPNYSSELNVNALLLGDSALYLCASSLGPIGHYNEQFFGPGTRLTVL.

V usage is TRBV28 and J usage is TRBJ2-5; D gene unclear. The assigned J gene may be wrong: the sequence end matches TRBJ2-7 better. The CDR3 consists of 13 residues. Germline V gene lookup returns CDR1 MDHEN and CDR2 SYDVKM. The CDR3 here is CASKGPNPYEQYF. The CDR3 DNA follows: TGTGCCAGCAAGGGTCCCAACCCCTACGAGCAGTACTTC.

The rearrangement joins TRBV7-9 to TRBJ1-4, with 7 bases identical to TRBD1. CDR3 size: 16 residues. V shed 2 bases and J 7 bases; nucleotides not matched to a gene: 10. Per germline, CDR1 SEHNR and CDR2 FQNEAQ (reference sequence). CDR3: CASSLTGQEGGEKLFF. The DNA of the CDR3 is TGTGCCAGCAGCTTAACCGGACAGGAAGGTGGTGAAAAACTGTTTTTT.

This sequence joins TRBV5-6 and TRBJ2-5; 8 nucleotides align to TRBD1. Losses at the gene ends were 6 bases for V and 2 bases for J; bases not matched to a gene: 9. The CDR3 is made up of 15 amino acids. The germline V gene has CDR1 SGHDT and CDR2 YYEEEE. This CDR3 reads CASTITGQGQETQYF. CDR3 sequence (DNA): TGTGCCAGCACCATCACAGGACAGGGTCAAGAGACCCAGTACTTC.

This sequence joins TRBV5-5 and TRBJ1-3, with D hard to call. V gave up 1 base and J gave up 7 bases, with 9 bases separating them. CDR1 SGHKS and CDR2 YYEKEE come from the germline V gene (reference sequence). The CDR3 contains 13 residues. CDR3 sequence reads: CASSLLSGNTIYF. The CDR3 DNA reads TGTGCCAGCAGCTTGCTAAGCGGGAACACCATATATTTT.

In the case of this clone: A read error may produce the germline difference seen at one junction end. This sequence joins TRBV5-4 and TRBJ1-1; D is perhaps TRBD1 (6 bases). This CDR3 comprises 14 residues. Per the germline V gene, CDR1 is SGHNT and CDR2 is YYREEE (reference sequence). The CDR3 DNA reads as TGCGCCAGCAGCCAAGCTCCCGGGGGCGCTGAAGCTTTCTTT. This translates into CASSQAPGGAEAFF. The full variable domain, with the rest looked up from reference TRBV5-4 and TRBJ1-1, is ETGVTQSPTHLIKTRGQQVTLRCSSQSGHNTVSWYQQALGQGPQFIFQYYREEENGRGNFPPRFSGLQFPNYSSELNVNALELDDSALYLCASSQAPGGAEAFFGQGTRLTVV.

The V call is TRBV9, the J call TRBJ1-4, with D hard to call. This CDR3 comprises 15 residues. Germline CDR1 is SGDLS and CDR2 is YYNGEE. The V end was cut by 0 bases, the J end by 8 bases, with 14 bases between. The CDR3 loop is CASSVDGFSEEKLFF. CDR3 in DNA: TGTGCCAGCAGCGTAGATGGGTTTTCCGAGGAAAAACTGTTTTTT. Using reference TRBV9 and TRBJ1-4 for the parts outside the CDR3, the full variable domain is DSGVTQTPKHLITATGQRVTLRCSPRSGDLSVYWYQQSLDQGLQFLIQYYNGEERAKGNILERFSAQQFPDLHSELNLSSLELGDSALYFCASSVDGFSEEKLFFGSGTQLSVL.

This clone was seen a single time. The CDR3 DNA sequence: TGCGCCAGCAGTGTCGGAGGGGGAGAGTTCTTC. Its protein is CASSVGGGEFF. V gene TRBV10-2 combines with J gene TRBJ2-1; D may be TRBD1 or TRBD2 (6 bases each). In germline, CDR1 is WSHSY, CDR2 SAAADI. Trimming took off 4 bases at V and 14 bases at J, with 12 bases between the two ends. The CDR3 is made up of 11 amino acids.

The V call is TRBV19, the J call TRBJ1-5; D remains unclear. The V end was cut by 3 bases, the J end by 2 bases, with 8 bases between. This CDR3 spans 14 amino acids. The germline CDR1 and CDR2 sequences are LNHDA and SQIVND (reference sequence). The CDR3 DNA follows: TGTGCCAGTAGTATTCAGTTTGGCAATCAGCCCCAGCATTTT. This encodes CASSIQFGNQPQHF.

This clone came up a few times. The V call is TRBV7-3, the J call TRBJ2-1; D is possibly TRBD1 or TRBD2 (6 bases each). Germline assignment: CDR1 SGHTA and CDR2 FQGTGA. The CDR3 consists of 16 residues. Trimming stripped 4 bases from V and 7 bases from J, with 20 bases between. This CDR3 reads CASSSPLRGAGNEQFF. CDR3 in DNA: TGTGCCAGCAGCTCCCCGCTGAGGGGGGCGGGGAATGAGCAGTTCTTC. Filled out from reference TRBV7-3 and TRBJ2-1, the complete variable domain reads GAGVSQTPSNKVTEKGKYVELRCDPISGHTALYWYRQSLGQGPEFLIYFQGTGAADDSGLPNDRFFAVRPEGSVSTLKIQRTERGDSAVYLCASSSPLRGAGNEQFFGPGTRLTVL.

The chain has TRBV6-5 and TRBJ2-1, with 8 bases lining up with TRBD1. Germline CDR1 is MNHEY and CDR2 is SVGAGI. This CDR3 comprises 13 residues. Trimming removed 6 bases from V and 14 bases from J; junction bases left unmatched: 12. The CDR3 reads CASSLQSGTGEFF. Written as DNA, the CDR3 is TGTGCCAGCAGCCTACAGTCGGGGACAGGCGAGTTCTTC.

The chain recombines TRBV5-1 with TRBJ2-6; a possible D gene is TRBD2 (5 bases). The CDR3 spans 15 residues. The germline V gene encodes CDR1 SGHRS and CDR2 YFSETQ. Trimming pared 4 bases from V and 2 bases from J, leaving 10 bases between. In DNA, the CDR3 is TGCGCCAGCAGCCCCTCGGGGACTGGGGCCAACGTCCTGACTTTC. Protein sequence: CASSPSGTGANVLTF.

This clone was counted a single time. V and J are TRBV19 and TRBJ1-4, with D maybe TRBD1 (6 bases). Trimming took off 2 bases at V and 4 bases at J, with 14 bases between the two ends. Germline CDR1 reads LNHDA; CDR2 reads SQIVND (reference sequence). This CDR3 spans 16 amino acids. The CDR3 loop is CASSIRRQALNEKLFF. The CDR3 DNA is TGTGCCAGTAGTATAAGGCGACAGGCTCTTAATGAAAAACTGTTTTTT. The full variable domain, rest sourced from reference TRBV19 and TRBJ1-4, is DGGITQSPKYLFRKEGQNVTLSCEQNLNHDAMYWYRQDPGQGLRLIYYSQIVNDFQKGDIAEGYSVSREKKESFPLTVTSAQKNPTAFYLCASSIRRQALNEKLFFGSGTQLSVL.

The CDR3: CASSLKYEQYF. In DNA, the CDR3 is TGTGCCAGCAGCTTAAAATACGAGCAGTACTTC. The chain couples TRBV5-4 to TRBJ2-7; D gene uncertain. The germline V gene has CDR1 SGHNT and CDR2 YYREEE (reference sequence). The germline V and J ends were trimmed by 2 bases and 4 bases, with 4 bases remaining between them. This CDR3 is 11 amino acids long.

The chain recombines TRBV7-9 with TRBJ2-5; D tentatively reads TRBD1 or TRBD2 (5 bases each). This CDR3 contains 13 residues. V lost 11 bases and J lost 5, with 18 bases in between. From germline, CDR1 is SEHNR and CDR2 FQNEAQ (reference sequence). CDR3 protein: CAGDGPDRETQYF. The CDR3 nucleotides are TGTGCCGGGGACGGCCCTGACCGGGAGACCCAGTACTTC.

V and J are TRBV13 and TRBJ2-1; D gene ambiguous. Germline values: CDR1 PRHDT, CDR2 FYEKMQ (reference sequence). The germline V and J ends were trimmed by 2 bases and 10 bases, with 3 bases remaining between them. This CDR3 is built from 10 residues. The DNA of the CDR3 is TGTGCCAGCAGCTTACGCGAGCAGTTCTTC. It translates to CASSLREQFF.

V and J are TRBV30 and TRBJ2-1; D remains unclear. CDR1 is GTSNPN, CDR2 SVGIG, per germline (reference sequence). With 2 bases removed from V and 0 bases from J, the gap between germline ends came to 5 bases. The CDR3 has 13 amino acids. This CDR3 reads CAWSPRSYNEQFF. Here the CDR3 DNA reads TGTGCCTGGAGTCCCCGCTCCTACAATGAGCAGTTCTTC.

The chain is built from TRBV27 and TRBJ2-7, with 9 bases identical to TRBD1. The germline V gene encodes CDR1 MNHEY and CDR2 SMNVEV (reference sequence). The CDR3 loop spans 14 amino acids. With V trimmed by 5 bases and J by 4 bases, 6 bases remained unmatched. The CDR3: CASSLGTGMYEQYF. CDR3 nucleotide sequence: TGTGCCAGCAGTCTAGGGACAGGGATGTACGAGCAGTACTTC.

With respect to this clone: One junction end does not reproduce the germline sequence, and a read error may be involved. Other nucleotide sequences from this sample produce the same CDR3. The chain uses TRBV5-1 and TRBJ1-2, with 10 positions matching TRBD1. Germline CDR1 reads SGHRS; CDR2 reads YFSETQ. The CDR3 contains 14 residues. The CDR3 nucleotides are TGCGCCAGCAGCACCGGGACAGGGGAATCTGGCTATACCTTC. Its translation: CASSTGTGESGYTF.

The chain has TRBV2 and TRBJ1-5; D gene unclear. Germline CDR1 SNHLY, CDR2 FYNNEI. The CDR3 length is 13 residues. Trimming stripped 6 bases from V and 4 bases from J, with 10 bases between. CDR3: CASSEDGNQPQHF. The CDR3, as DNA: TGTGCCAGCAGCGAGGACGGTAATCAGCCCCAGCATTTT.

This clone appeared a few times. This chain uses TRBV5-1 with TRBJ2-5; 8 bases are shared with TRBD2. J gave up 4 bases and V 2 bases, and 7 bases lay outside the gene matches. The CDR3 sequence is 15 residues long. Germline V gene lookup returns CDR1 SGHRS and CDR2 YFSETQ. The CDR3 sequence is CASSFGLAGVETQYF. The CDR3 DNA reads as TGCGCCAGCAGCTTTGGACTAGCAGGAGTAGAGACCCAGTACTTC.

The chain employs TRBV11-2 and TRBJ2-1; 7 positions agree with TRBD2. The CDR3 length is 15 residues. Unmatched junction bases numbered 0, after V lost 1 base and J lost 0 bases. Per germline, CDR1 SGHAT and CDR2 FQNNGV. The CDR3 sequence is CASSLAGGSYNEQFF. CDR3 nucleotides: TGTGCCAGCAGCTTAGCGGGGGGCTCCTACAATGAGCAGTTCTTC. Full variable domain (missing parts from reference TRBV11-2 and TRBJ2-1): EAGVAQSPRYKIIEKRQSVAFWCNPISGHATLYWYQQILGQGPKLLIQFQNNGVVDDSQLPKDRFSAERLKGVDSTLKIQPAKLEDSAVYLCASSLAGGSYNEQFFGPGTRLTVL.

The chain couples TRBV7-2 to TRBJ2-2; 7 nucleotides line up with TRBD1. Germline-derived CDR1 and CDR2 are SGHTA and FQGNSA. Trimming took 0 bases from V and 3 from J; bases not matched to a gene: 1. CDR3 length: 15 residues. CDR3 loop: CASSLARGYTGELFF. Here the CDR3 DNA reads TGTGCCAGCAGCTTAGCCAGGGGGTACACCGGGGAGCTGTTTTTT.

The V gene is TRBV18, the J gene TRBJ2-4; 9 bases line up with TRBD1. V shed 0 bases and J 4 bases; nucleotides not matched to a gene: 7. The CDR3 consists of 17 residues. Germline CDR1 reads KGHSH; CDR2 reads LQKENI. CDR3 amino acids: CASSPPTGGAVKNIQYF. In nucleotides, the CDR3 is TGTGCCAGCTCACCACCCACAGGGGGCGCCGTTAAAAACATTCAGTACTTC.

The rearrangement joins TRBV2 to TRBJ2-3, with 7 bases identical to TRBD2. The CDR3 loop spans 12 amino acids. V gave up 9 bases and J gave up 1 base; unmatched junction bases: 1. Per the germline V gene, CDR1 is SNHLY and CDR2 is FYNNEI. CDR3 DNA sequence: TGTGCCAGACGGGGGGGCACAGATACGCAGTATTTT. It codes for CARRGGTDTQYF.